This TCR beta chain was captured by sequencing in a study of TIL therapy for anti-PD-1-resistant metastatic lung cancer. Turning to the study itself: Most patients had lung adenocarcinoma; a handful of tumors were EGFR-mutant, two ALK-rearranged; half smoked currently or formerly. Findings and limits, study-wide: After infusion, TIL clonotypes partly replaced peripheral T cells and declined over months. Treatment-naive, never-smoker and oncogene-addicted patients were overrepresented in this highly selected cohort.

The V gene lost 3 bases and the J gene lost 7 bases, with 22 bases spanning the gap. The CDR3 length is 15 residues. Germline V gene sequence: CDR1 DFQATT, CDR2 SNEGSKA (reference sequence). This was the immunoSEQ v3 assay. The protocol was immunoSEQ multiplex PCR, while the TCRdb copy is restricted to in-frame clones and leaves out a portion. The sample records roughly 54,000 clones, around 87% being singletons. A word on this clone: Its antigen remains unknown.

Stated time point: pre-treatment sample, taken before nivolumab and TIL therapy. This chain links TRBV20-1 with TRBJ2-7, with D perhaps TRBD2 (7 bases). The sequence derives from a person aged 25-85 years with non-small cell lung cancer. The sequencing used blood, collected at baseline. CDR3 DNA sequence: TGCAGTGCTAGTCCGGATGGGGGGGGGCCGAGTGAGCAGTACTTC. It codes for CSASPDGGGPSEQYF.